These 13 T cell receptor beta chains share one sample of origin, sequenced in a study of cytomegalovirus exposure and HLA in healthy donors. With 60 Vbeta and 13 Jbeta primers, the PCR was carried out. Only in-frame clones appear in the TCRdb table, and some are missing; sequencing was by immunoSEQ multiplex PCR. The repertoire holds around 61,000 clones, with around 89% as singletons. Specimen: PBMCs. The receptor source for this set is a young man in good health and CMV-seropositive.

DNA of the CDR3: TGTGCAGGGGAAGGACTAGCGGGAGAAATCTCCTACGAGCAGTACTTC. Translating gives CAGEGLAGEISYEQYF. V gene TRBV7-3 combines with J gene TRBJ2-7, with 13 bases matching TRBD2. The V gene's germline CDR1 is SGHTA and CDR2 FQGTGA. The CDR3 covers 16 residues.

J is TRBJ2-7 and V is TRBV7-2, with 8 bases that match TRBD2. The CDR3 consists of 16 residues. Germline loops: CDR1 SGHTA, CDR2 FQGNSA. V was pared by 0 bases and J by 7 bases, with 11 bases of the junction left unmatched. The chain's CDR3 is CASSLAKAGGMGEQYF. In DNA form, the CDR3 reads TGTGCCAGCAGCTTAGCGAAGGCGGGAGGCATGGGGGAGCAGTACTTC.

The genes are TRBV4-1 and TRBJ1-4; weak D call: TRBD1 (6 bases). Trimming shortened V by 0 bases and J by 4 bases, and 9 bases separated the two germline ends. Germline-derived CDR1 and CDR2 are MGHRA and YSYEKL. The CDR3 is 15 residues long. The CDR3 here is CASSQEQGDNEKLFF. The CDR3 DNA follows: TGCGCCAGCAGCCAAGAACAGGGCGATAATGAAAAACTGTTTTTT.

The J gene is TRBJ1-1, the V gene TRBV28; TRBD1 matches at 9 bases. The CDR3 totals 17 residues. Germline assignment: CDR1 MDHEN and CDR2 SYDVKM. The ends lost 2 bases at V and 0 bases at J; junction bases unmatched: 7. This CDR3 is CASSLGTGNLMNTEAFF. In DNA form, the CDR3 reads TGTGCCAGCAGTTTAGGGACAGGGAACCTTATGAACACTGAAGCTTTCTTT.

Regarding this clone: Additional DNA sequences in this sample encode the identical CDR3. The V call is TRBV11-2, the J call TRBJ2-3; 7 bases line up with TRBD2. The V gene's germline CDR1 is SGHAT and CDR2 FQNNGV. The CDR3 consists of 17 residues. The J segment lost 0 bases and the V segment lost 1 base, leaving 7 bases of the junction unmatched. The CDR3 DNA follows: TGTGCCAGCAGCTTAGTCGGACTAGAAATCAGCACAGATACGCAGTATTTT. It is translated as CASSLVGLEISTDTQYF.

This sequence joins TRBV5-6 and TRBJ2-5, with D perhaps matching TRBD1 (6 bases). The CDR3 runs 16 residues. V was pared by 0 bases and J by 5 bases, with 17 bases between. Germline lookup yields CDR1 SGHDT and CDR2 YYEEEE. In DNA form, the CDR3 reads TGTGCCAGCAGCTTGGGAAACAGGGCCCAGGGGGAGACCCAGTACTTC. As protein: CASSLGNRAQGETQYF.

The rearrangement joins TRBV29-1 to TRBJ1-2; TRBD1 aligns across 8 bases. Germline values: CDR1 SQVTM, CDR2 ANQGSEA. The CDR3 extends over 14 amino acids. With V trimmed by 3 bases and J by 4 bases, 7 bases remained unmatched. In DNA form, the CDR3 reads TGCAGCGTTGACGGTACAGGGGGGGGCTATGGCTACACCTTC. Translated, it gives CSVDGTGGGYGYTF.

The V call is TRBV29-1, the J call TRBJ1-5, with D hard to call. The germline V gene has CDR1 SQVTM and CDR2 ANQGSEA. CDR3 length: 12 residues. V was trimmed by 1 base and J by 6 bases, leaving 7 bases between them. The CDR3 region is CSVEVGGQPQHF. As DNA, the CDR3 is TGCAGCGTTGAAGTCGGCGGTCAGCCCCAGCATTTT.

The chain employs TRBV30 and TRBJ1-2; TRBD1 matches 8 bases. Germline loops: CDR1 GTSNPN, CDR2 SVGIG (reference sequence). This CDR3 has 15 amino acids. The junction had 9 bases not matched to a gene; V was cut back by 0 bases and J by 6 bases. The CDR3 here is CAWSVVPGGFNGYTF. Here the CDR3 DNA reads TGTGCCTGGAGTGTAGTTCCAGGGGGCTTCAATGGCTACACCTTC.

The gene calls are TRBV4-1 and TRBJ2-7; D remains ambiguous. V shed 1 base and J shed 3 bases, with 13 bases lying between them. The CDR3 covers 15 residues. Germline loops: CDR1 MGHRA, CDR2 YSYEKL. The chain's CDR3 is CASSQVAGQSYEQYF. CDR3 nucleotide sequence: TGCGCCAGCAGCCAAGTGGCTGGGCAAAGCTACGAGCAGTACTTC.

CDR3 amino acids: CACTLGTGNTIYF. The CDR3 DNA reads as TGTGCCTGCACTCTCGGGACTGGAAACACCATATATTTT. This rearrangement joins TRBV30 to TRBJ1-3, with no clear D. This CDR3 spans 13 amino acids. V was shortened by 6 bases and J by 2 bases, with 11 bases between the two germline ends. The germline V gene has CDR1 GTSNPN and CDR2 SVGIG (reference sequence).

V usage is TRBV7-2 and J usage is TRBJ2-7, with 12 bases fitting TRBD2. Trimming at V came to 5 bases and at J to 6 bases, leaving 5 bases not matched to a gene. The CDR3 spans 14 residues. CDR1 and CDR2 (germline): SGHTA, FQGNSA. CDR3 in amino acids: CASSPPLAGGEQYF. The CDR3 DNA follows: TGTGCCAGCAGCCCCCCACTAGCGGGAGGCGAGCAGTACTTC. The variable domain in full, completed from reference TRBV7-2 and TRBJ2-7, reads GAGVSQSPSNKVTEKGKDVELRCDPISGHTALYWYRQSLGQGLEFLIYFQGNSAPDKSGLPSDRFSAERTGGSVSTLTIQRTQQEDSAVYLCASSPPLAGGEQYFGPGTRLTVT.

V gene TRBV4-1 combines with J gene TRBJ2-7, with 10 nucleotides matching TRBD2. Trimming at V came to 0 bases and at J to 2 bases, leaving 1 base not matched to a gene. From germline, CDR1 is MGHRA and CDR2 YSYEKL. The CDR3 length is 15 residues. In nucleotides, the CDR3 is TGCGCCAGCAGCCAAGACCTAGCGGGGGCCTACGAGCAGTACTTC. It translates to CASSQDLAGAYEQYF.